The 2 T cell receptor beta chains below were found in one sample sequenced in a study of OX40 agonist ivuxolimab in advanced cancers. TCRdb's table, derived via immunoSEQ multiplex PCR, lists solely in-frame clones and lacks some. The sample includes 50,000 to 60,000 clones, under 90% seen only once; the top ten take approximately 5%. Source: CD4+ or CD8+ T cells sorted from blood, taken in a trial of the OX40 agonist ivuxolimab. These TCRs come from an adult with an advanced solid tumor such as melanoma, head and neck, liver or kidney cancer.

This chain joins TRBV5-8 and TRBJ1-5; TRBD1 matches at 11 bases. V shed 3 bases and J 0 bases; nucleotides not matched to a gene: 5. The CDR3 is 17 residues long. CDR1 is SGHTS and CDR2 is YDEGEE in the germline V gene. This chain's CDR3 is CASSSGQGGNSNQPQHF. As DNA, the CDR3 is TGTGCCAGCAGCTCGGGACAGGGGGGAAATAGCAATCAGCCCCAGCATTTT.

To note about this clone: One junction end does not reproduce the germline sequence, and a read error may be involved. The same CDR3 also results from other DNA sequences found in this sample. The J gene is TRBJ1-5, the V gene TRBV4-2, with TRBD1 as a possible D gene (6 bases). This CDR3 has 15 amino acids. Germline CDR1 is LGHNA and CDR2 is YNFKEQ. Written as DNA, the CDR3 is TGTGCCAGCAGCCCCCAGGACAGCGACAATCAGCCCCAGCACTTT. The encoded protein is CASSPQDSDNQPQHF.